This TCR beta chain was documented in a study of cytomegalovirus exposure and HLA in healthy donors. Whole-study findings and limits: A missense DCLRE1C variant was associated with V- and J-gene trimming of TCR beta chains in a later analysis, and an independent cohort replicated the association.

Germline V gives CDR1 LGHNA, CDR2 YSLEER. The CDR3 extends over 17 amino acids. Trimming took 0 bases from V and 2 from J, leaving 11 bases between them. This clone has just one count. Its antigen is unidentified. PCR amplification relied on 60 Vbeta primers (plus 13 Jbeta primers). TCRdb keeps only in-frame clones here, not all; method: immunoSEQ multiplex PCR. The repertoire holds some 85,000 clones, roughly 76% seen once, with approximately 1.5% in the top ten. This clonotype was obtained from a male donor in good health and CMV-seronegative. The source material was PBMCs. The chain couples TRBV4-3 to TRBJ2-6; no reliable D call. DNA for the CDR3: TGCGCCAGCAGCCAAGACACCGGTGCGACTGGGGCCAACGTCCTGACTTTC. It yields the protein CASSQDTGATGANVLTF.